The 20 T cell receptor beta chains in this list originate from one sample, sequenced in a study of shared clonotypes between healthy human individuals. Generated by immunoSEQ multiplex PCR, the TCRdb table keeps only in-frame clones and is missing some. The sample has under 350,000 clones, more than 75% seen once; the top ten hold around 15%. The sample taken for sequencing was memory CD8+ T cells sorted from blood. The subset was: CD45RO+ cells pooled with CCR7-negative TemRA cells. These receptors all stem from a man younger than 35 in good health.

The genes are TRBV7-8 and TRBJ2-7, with 7 bases that match TRBD2. Germline loops: CDR1 SGHVS, CDR2 FQNEAQ. The CDR3 covers 15 residues. The V and J ends lost 5 bases and 7 bases, in that order; junction bases with no gene match: 14. CDR3 protein: CASSPHGGEPTEQYF. The CDR3 nucleotides are TGTGCCAGCAGCCCCCATGGGGGGGAACCCACGGAGCAGTACTTC.

V is TRBV13 and J is TRBJ1-4; TRBD1 might be the D (6 bases). V lost 0 bases, J lost 8 bases, and 19 bases lay in between. Germline CDR1 and CDR2: PRHDT and FYEKMQ (reference sequence). The CDR3 has 17 amino acids. The chain's CDR3 is CASSLGSPTGFGEKLFF. The CDR3 nucleotides read TGTGCCAGCAGCTTAGGGTCCCCGACAGGCTTTGGGGAAAAACTGTTTTTT.

The chain carries TRBV6-5 and TRBJ2-3; TRBD2 is a possible D gene (6 bases). Germline V CDR1 and CDR2: MNHEY, SVGAGI. V dropped 2 bases and J dropped 10 bases, with 10 bases sitting between them. This CDR3 region has 12 residues. The DNA of the CDR3 is TGTGCCAGCAGTTACCCCTCGGGGGCGCAGTATTTT. The encoded protein is CASSYPSGAQYF.

This clone has a single count. V usage is TRBV2 and J usage is TRBJ2-3, with D possibly being TRBD1 or TRBD2 (5 bases each). The CDR3 consists of 13 residues. Germline V CDR1 and CDR2: SNHLY, FYNNEI. The ends were cut back, 8 bases at V and 3 bases at J, with 12 bases in the middle. CDR3 DNA sequence: TGTGCCAGCCGGGCGAGGGGAACAGATACGCAGTATTTT. This sequence encodes CASRARGTDTQYF.

This clone was seen ten or more times. V usage is TRBV5-6 and J usage is TRBJ1-2; D is undetermined. The CDR3 has 13 amino acids. CDR1 SGHDT and CDR2 YYEEEE come from the germline V gene. The germline V and J ends were trimmed by 3 bases and 4 bases, with 10 bases remaining between them. CDR3 in amino acids: CASSSSISYGYTF. The CDR3 nucleotides are TGTGCCAGCAGCTCGTCTATCAGCTATGGCTACACCTTC.

The chain is built from TRBV7-8 and TRBJ2-1, with 10 bases that match TRBD2. There are 20 residues in the CDR3. Trimming removed 5 bases from V and 6 bases from J; junction bases left unmatched: 22. CDR1 is SGHVS and CDR2 is FQNEAQ in the germline V gene. The CDR3 nucleotides are TGTGCCAGCAGCAACTACGAGGCGCTAGCGGGGGCAGTTGCGGGCAATGAGCAGTTCTTC. Its translation: CASSNYEALAGAVAGNEQFF.

The chain combines TRBV9 with TRBJ1-2, with 10 bases aligning to TRBD1. CDR1 and CDR2 from the germline V gene are SGDLS and YYNGEE. The V and J ends lost 0 bases and 2 bases, in that order; junction bases with no gene match: 1. The CDR3 loop spans 15 amino acids. CDR3: CASSVGTGGNYGYTF. The CDR3 DNA is TGTGCCAGCAGCGTAGGGACAGGGGGGAACTATGGCTACACCTTC.

This clone is medium-sized in the sample. This chain connects TRBV27 to TRBJ2-2; 8 bases fit TRBD2. The CDR3 has 14 residues. The V gene's germline CDR1 is MNHEY and CDR2 SMNVEV (reference sequence). Trimming took 6 bases from V and 6 from J; bases not matched to a gene: 6. As DNA, the CDR3 is TGTGCCAGCAGGCCGGGACTAGTCTCCGGGGAGCTGTTTTTT. Its protein product is CASRPGLVSGELFF.

The J gene is TRBJ1-5, the V gene TRBV5-1; unclear D gene. V lost 1 base and J lost 0, with 8 bases in between. The CDR3 is 15 residues long. CDR1 is SGHRS, CDR2 YFSETQ, per germline. CDR3 residues: CASSLYGVSNQPQHF. CDR3 sequence (DNA): TGCGCCAGCAGCTTGTATGGGGTTAGCAATCAGCCCCAGCATTTT.

This clone was found once. One end of the junction does not line up with germline, which may come from a read error. The genes are TRBV6-7 and TRBJ1-6, with TRBD1 as a possible D gene (5 bases). TRBV6-7 is known as an ORF, though its function is uncertain. This CDR3 is 14 amino acids long. CDR3 nucleotide sequence: TGTGCCGGGTTATTTGGCAGGGATAATTCACCCTTCCACTTT. Protein sequence: CAGLFGRDNSPFHF.

The V call is TRBV25-1, the J call TRBJ2-1; 11 positions agree with TRBD2. From germline, CDR1 is MGHDK and CDR2 SYGVNS. The CDR3 covers 16 residues. V dropped 3 bases and J dropped 3; count of bases not matched to a gene: 4. The CDR3 region is CASSEGLAEIYNEQFF. CDR3 nucleotide sequence: TGTGCCAGCAGTGAGGGACTAGCGGAAATCTACAATGAGCAGTTCTTC.

This clone occurred once. V usage is TRBV29-1 and J usage is TRBJ2-1, with 9 positions matching TRBD2. The CDR3 runs 17 residues. V dropped 1 base and J dropped 2; count of bases not matched to a gene: 9. CDR1 is SQVTM and CDR2 is ANQGSEA in the germline V gene. This CDR3 is CSVEGPSSGGTYNEQFF. The CDR3 coding sequence is TGCAGCGTTGAAGGCCCCTCCAGCGGGGGGACCTACAATGAGCAGTTCTTC.

The rearrangement uses TRBV19 and TRBJ2-2; D tentatively reads TRBD1 or TRBD2 (5 bases each). Trimming took off 1 base at V and 6 bases at J, with 12 bases between the two ends. Germline V gene lookup returns CDR1 LNHDA and CDR2 SQIVND (reference sequence). The CDR3 consists of 15 residues. The CDR3 is CASSIAWQGPGELFF. The CDR3 DNA is TGTGCCAGTAGTATAGCTTGGCAGGGACCCGGGGAGCTGTTTTTT.

A remark on this clone: A much larger clone sits a single nucleotide away, making a read error possible. The rearrangement joins TRBV4-2 to TRBJ2-6; TRBD2 might be the D (6 bases). Germline CDR1 LGHNA, CDR2 YNFKEQ. CDR3 length: 16 amino acids. Trimming pared 1 base from V and 2 bases from J, leaving 9 bases between. For the CDR3, the DNA is TGTGCCAGCAGCCAAGGAGGAGGGACTGGGGCCAACGTCCTGACTTTC. Protein sequence: CASSQGGGTGANVLTF.

This clone was detected only once. The chain has TRBV10-3 and TRBJ2-2; D unresolved. The CDR3 loop spans 13 amino acids. Germline lookup yields CDR1 ENHRY and CDR2 SYGVKD. Deletions cut 0 bases from V and 6 bases from J, with 5 bases between. CDR3 nucleotide sequence: TGTGCCATCAGTGAGTCAGGGCCCGGGGAGCTGTTTTTT. Translating gives CAISESGPGELFF.

The CDR3 DNA reads TGCACCAGCAGCCGCACCAATGAGCAGTTCTTC. Residues: CTSSRTNEQFF. The chain links TRBV1 to TRBJ2-1. TRBV1 is designated a pseudogene. The CDR3 has 11 amino acids.

The V call is TRBV13, the J call TRBJ2-7; D is perhaps TRBD2 (6 bases). V was trimmed by 3 bases and J by 0 bases, leaving 12 bases between them. The germline V gene encodes CDR1 PRHDT and CDR2 FYEKMQ (reference sequence). The CDR3 has 15 amino acids. CDR3 coding DNA: TGTGCCAGCAGCTTCGGGGGACTGAGCTCCTACGAGCAGTACTTC. Its protein is CASSFGGLSSYEQYF.

CDR3 sequence reads: CASSPSPYLAQLLPLHF. CDR3 nucleotide sequence: TGTGCCAGCAGTCCCAGCCCCTATTTGGCCCAACTATTGCCCCTCCACTTT. The rearrangement joins TRBV27 to TRBJ1-6; no reliable D call. The ends were cut back, 5 bases at V and 13 bases at J, with 27 bases in the middle. The CDR3 length is 17 residues. Germline CDR1 reads MNHEY; CDR2 reads SMNVEV (reference sequence).

V gene TRBV27 combines with J gene TRBJ2-7; the match to TRBD1 covers 8 bases. Per the germline V gene, CDR1 is MNHEY and CDR2 is SMNVEV (reference sequence). The length of the CDR3 is 15 residues. The junction had 5 bases not matched to a gene; V was cut back by 3 bases and J by 1 base. In nucleotides, the CDR3 is TGTGCCAGCAGTTTTGGACAGGGCTATTCCTACGAGCAGTACTTC. It yields the protein CASSFGQGYSYEQYF.

The sample holds one count of this clone. V and J are TRBV15 and TRBJ1-2, with 11 bases lining up with TRBD1. V lost 9 bases, J lost 4 bases, and 4 bases stayed unmatched. The CDR3 extends over 13 amino acids. Germline CDR1 and CDR2: LNHNV and YYDKDF (reference sequence). CDR3: CATGTGGFYGYTF. As DNA, the CDR3 is TGTGCCACTGGGACAGGGGGTTTCTATGGCTACACCTTC. Looking up the rest from reference TRBV15 and TRBJ1-2 gives the full variable domain: DAMVIQNPRYQVTQFGKPVTLSCSQTLNHNVMYWYQQKSSQAPKLLFHYYDKDFNNEADTPDNFQSRRPNTSFCFLDIRSPGLGDTAMYLCATGTGGFYGYTFGSGTRLTVV.